This T cell receptor (beta chain) originates from a study of shared clonotypes between healthy human individuals. The wider study: Each donor had three CD4 naive, three CD4 memory, two CD8 naive and one CD8 memory plate.

Cells designated naive CD8 were CD45RO-negative and were positively selected for CCR7, with terminally differentiated effector memory CD45RA+ cells excluded. A word on this clone: The antigen is undetermined.

As originally analysed: ImmunoSEQ output lacked quality scores and full-length reads, limiting matched filtering. Sequenced by immunoSEQ multiplex PCR; TCRdb stores in-frame clones only, minus some. V and J calls and clone size follow that table, whereas D and trimming were derived from the DNA. The sample gives about 550,000 clones, nearly 97% of which show up once; 0.085% to 0.11% is in the top ten. Germline assignment: CDR1 LGHNA and CDR2 YNFKEQ. V dropped 0 bases and J dropped 6 bases, with 14 bases sitting between them. The CDR3 covers 15 residues. Findings and caveats of the study: Rarefaction demonstrated incomplete sorted-subset sequencing despite large depth. Around 5% was the fraction of naive CD4 clonotypes found shared across four donors.

The sequenced material came from naive CD8+ T cells sorted from blood. This receptor was taken from a woman under 40 in good health. This chain links TRBV4-2 with TRBJ1-1; D gene unclear. The CDR3 DNA reads as TGTGCCAGCAGCCAAGAGTCCCTCACGGACCCTGAAGCTTTCTTT. Residues: CASSQESLTDPEAFF.